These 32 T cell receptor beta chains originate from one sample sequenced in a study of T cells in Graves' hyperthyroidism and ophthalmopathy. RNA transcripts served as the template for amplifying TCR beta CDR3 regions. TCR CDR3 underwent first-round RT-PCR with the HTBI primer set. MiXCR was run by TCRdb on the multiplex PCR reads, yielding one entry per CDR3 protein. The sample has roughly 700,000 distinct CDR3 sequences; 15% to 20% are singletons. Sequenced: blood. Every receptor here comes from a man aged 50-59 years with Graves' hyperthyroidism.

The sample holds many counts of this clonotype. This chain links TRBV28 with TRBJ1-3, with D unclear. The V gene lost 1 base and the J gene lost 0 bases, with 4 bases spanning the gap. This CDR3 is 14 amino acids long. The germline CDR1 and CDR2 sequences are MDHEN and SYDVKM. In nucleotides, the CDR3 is TGTGCCAGCAGTTTATACACCTCTGGAAACACCATATATTTT. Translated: CASSLYTSGNTIYF.

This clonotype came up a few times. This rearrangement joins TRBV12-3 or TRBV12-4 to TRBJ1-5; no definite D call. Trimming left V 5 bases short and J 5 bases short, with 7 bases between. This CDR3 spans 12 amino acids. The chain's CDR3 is CASSVSYQPQHF. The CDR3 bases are TGTGCCAGCAGTGTTTCGTATCAGCCCCAGCATTTT.

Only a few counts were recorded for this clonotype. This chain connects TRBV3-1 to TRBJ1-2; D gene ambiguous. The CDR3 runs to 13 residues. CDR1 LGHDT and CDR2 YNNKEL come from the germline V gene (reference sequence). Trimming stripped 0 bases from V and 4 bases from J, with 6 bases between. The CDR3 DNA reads TGTGCCAGCAGCCAAGAAGGGATCTATGGCTACACCTTC. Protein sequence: CASSQEGIYGYTF. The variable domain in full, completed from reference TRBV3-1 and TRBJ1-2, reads DTAVSQTPKYLVTQMGNDKSIKCEQNLGHDTMYWYKQDSKKFLKIMFSYNNKELIINETVPNRFSPKSPDKAHLNLHINSLELGDSAVYFCASSQEGIYGYTFGSGTRLTVV.

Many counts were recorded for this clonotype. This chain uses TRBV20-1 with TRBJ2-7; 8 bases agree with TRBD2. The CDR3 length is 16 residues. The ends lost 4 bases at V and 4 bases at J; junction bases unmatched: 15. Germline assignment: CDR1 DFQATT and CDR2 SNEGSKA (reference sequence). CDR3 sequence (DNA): TGCAGTGCTACAGTTGGAACTAGCGGAAACCGTTACGAGCAGTACTTC. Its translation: CSATVGTSGNRYEQYF.

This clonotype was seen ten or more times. DNA of the CDR3: TGTGCCAGCTCACCATACGGGGGCTTGGGGAACACTGAAGCTTTCTTT. Its protein is CASSPYGGLGNTEAFF. The chain recombines TRBV18 with TRBJ1-1, with D possibly being TRBD1 (6 bases). The V gene's germline CDR1 is KGHSH and CDR2 LQKENI. Between the trimmed V and J ends, which lost 2 bases and 1 base, there was a span of 14 bases. The CDR3 consists of 16 residues.

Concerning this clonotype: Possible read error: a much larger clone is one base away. CDR3 protein: CATSEPGRLYEQYF. The CDR3, as DNA: TGTGCCACCAGTGAGCCGGGACGCCTCTACGAGCAGTACTTC. The chain combines TRBV10-3 with TRBJ2-7; the D call may be TRBD1 or TRBD2 (5 bases each). The CDR3 has 14 amino acids. Germline values: CDR1 ENHRY, CDR2 SYGVKD.

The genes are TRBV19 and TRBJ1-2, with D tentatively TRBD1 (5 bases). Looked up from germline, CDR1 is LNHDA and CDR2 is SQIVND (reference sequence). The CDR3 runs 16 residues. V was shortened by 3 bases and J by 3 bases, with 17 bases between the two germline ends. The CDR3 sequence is CASSMKTDPRDYGYTF. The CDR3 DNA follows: TGTGCCAGTAGTATGAAGACGGACCCCAGGGACTATGGCTACACCTTC.

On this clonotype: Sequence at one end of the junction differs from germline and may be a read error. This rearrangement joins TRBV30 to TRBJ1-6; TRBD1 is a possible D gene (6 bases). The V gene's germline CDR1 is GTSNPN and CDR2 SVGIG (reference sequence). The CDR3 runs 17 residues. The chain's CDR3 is CAWKRGRTAVENSALHF. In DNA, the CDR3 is TGTGCCTGGAAACGGGGGCGGACCGCCGTTGAGAATTCAGCCCTCCACTTT. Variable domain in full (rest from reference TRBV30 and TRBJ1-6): SQTIHQWPATLVQPVGSPLSLECTVEGTSNPNLYWYRQAAGRGLQLLFYSVGIGQISSEVPQNLSASRPQDRQFILSSKKLLLSDSGFYLCAWKRGRTAVENSALHFGNGTRLTVT.

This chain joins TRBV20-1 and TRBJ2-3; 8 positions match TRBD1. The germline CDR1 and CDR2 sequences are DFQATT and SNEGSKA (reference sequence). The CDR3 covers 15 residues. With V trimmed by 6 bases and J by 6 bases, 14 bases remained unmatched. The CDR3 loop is CSASSGTGGLDTQYF. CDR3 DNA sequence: TGCAGTGCCTCTTCCGGGACAGGCGGTCTGGATACGCAGTATTTT.

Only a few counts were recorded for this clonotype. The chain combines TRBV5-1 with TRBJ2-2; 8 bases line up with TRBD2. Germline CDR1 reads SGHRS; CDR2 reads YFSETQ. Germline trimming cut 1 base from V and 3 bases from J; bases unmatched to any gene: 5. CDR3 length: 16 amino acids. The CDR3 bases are TGCGCCAGCAGCTTGAGGGCAGCGGGAGACACCGGGGAGCTGTTTTTT. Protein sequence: CASSLRAAGDTGELFF.

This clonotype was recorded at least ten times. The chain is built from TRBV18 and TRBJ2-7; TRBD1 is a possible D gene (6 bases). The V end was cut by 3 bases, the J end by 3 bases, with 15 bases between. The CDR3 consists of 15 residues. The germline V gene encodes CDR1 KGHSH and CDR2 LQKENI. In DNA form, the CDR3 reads TGTGCCAGCTCACCGTTGAGCAGGGGACACTACGAGCAGTACTTC. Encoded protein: CASSPLSRGHYEQYF.

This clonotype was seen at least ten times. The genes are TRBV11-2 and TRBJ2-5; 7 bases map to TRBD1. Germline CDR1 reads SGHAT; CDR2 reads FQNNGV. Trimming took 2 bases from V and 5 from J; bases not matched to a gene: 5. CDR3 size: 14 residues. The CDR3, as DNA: TGTGCCAGCAGCTTAATCGCGACAGGGGAGACCCAGTACTTC. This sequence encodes CASSLIATGETQYF.

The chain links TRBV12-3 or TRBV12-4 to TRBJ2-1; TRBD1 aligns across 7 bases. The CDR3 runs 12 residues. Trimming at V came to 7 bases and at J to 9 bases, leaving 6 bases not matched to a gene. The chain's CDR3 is CASNLGGSEQFF. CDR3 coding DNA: TGTGCCAGCAACCTAGGGGGCAGTGAGCAGTTCTTC.

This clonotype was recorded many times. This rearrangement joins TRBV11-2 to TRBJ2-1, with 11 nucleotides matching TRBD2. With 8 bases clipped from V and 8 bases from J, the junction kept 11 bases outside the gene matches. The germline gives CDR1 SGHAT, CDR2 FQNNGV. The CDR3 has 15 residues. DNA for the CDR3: TGTGCCAGCCCGAACCTTAGCGGGAGGGGGGATGAGCAGTTCTTC. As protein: CASPNLSGRGDEQFF.

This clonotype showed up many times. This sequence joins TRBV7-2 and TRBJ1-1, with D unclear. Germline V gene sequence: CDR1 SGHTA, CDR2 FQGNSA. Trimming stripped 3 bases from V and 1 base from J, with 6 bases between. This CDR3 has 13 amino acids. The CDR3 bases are TGTGCCAGCAGCTTTCACAGGAACACTGAAGCTTTCTTT. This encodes CASSFHRNTEAFF.

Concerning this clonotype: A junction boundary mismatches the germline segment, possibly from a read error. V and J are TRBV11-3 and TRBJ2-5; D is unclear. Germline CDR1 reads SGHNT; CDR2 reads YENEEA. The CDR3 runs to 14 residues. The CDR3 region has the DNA TGCGCCAGCAGCACGCAATTTAGTGGGGAGACCCAGTACTTC. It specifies CASSTQFSGETQYF.

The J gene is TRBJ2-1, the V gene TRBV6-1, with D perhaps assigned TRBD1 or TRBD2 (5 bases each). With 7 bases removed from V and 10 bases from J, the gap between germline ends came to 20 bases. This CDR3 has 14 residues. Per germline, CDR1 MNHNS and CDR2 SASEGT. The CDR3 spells CASKGTIDPDEQFF. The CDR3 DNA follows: TGTGCCAGCAAGGGGACCATCGACCCCGACGAGCAGTTCTTC.

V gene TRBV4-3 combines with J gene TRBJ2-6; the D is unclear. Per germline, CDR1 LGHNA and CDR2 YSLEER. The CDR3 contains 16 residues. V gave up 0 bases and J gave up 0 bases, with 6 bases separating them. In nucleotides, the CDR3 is TGCGCCAGCAGCCAAGACCTTTTCTCTGGGGCCAACGTCCTGACTTTC. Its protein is CASSQDLFSGANVLTF.

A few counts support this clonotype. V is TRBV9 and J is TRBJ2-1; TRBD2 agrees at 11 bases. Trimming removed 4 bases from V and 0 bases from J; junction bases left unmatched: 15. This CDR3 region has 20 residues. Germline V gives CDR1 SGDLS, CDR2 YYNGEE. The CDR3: CASSPPLWLAGGSSYNEQFF. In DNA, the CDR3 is TGTGCCAGCAGCCCCCCGCTCTGGCTAGCGGGGGGCAGCTCCTACAATGAGCAGTTCTTC. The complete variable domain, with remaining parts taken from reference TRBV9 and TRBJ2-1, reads DSGVTQTPKHLITATGQRVTLRCSPRSGDLSVYWYQQSLDQGLQFLIQYYNGEERAKGNILERFSAQQFPDLHSELNLSSLELGDSALYFCASSPPLWLAGGSSYNEQFFGPGTRLTVL.

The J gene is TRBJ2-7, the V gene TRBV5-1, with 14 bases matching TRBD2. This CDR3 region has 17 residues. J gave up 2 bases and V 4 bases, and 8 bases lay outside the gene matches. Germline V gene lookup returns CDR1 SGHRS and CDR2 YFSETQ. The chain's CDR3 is CASSPGLAGVHPYEQYF. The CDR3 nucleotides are TGCGCCAGCAGCCCGGGACTAGCGGGAGTACACCCCTACGAGCAGTACTTC.

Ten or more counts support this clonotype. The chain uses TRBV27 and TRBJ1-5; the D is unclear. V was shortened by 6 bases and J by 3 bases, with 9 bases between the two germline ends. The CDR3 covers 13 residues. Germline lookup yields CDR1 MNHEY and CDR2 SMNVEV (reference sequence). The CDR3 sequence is CASSLALNQPQHF. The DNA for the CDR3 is TGTGCCAGCAGCTTGGCTCTCAATCAGCCCCAGCATTTT.

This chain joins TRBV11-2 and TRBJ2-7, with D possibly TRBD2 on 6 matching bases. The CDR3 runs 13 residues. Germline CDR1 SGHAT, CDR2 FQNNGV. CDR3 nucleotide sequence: TGTGCCAGCAGCCAGCTAGCGAACTACGAGCTGTACGTC. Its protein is CASSQLANYELYV.

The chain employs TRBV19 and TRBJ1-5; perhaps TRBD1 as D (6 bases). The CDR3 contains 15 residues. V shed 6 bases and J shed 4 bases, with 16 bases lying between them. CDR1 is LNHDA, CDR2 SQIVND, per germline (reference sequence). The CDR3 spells CASSGTQEGNQPQHF. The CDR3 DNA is TGTGCCAGTAGCGGGACACAAGAGGGGAATCAGCCCCAGCATTTT.

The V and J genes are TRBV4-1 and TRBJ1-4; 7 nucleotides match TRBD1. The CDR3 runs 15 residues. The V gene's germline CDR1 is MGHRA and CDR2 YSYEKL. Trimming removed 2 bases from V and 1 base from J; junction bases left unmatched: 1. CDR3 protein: CASSQYRGTNEKLFF. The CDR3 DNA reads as TGCGCCAGCAGCCAATACAGGGGAACTAATGAAAAACTGTTTTTT.

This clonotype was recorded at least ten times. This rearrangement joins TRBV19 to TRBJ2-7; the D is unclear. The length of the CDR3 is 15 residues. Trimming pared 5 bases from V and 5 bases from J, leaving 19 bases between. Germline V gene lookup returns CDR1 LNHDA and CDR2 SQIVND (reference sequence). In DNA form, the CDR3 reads TGTGCCAGTAGTCATCCCCAGCGACAAGACCACGAGCAGTACTTC. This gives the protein CASSHPQRQDHEQYF.

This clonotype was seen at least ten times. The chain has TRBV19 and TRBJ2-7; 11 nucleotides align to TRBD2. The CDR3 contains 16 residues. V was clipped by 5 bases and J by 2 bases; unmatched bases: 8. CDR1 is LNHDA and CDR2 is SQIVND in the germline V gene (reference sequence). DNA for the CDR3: TGTGCCAGTAGTCCCTCCGGGACTAGCGGACCCTACGAGCAGTACTTC. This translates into CASSPSGTSGPYEQYF.

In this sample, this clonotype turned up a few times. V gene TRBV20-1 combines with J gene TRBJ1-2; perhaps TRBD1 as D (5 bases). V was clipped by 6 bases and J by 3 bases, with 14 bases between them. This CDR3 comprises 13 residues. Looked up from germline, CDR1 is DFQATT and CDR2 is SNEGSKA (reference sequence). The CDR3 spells CSAKIDRYYGYTF. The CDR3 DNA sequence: TGCAGTGCCAAAATAGACAGATACTATGGCTACACCTTC.

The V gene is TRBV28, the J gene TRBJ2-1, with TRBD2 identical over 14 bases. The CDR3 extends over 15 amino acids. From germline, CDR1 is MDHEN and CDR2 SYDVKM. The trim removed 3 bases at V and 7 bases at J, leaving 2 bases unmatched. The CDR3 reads CASSLWTSGRNEQFF. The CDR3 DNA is TGTGCCAGCAGTTTGTGGACTAGCGGGAGGAATGAGCAGTTCTTC.

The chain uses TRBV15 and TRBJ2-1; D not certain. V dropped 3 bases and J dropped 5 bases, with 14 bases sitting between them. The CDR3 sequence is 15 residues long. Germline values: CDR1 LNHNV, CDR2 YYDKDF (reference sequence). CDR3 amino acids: CATSSPGVRDNEQFF. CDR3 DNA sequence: TGTGCCACCAGCAGTCCAGGTGTAAGGGACAATGAGCAGTTCTTC.

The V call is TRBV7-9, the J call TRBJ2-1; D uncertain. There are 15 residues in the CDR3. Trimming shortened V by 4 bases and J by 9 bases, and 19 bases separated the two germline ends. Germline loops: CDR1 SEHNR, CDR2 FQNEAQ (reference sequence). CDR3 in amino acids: CASSSVSLGDREQFF. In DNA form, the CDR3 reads TGTGCCAGCAGCTCTGTATCACTTGGTGATCGTGAGCAGTTCTTC.

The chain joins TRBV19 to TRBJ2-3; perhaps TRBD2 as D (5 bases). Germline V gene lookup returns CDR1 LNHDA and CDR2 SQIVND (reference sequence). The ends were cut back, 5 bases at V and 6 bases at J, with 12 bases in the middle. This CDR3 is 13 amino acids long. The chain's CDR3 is CASSPDSGDTQYF. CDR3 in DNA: TGTGCCAGTAGTCCTGACTCGGGGGATACGCAGTATTTT.

This chain's CDR3 is CASSGGGGRETQYF. The CDR3 coding sequence is TGTGCCAGCAGTGGTGGGGGAGGGAGGGAGACCCAGTACTTC. This rearrangement joins TRBV28 to TRBJ2-5; 7 bases are shared with TRBD2. Germline CDR1 is MDHEN and CDR2 is SYDVKM. The J segment lost 5 bases and the V segment lost 5 bases, leaving 8 bases of the junction unmatched. CDR3 length: 14 amino acids.